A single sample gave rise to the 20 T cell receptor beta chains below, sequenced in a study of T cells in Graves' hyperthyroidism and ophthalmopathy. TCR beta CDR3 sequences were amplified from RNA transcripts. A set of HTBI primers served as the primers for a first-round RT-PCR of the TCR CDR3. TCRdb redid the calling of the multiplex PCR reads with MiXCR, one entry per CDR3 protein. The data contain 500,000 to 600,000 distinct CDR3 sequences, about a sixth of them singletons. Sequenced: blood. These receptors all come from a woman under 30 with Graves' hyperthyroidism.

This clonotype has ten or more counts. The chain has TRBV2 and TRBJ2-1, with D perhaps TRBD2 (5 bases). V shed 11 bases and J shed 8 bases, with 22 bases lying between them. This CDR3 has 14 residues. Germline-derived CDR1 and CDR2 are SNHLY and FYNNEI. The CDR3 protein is CAGGGETVVDEQFF. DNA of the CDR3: TGTGCCGGAGGCGGCGAAACGGTCGTCGATGAGCAGTTCTTC.

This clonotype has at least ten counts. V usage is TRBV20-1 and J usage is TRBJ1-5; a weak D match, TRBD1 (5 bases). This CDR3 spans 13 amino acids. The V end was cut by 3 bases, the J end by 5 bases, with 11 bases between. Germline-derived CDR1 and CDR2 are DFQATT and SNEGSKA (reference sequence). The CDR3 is CSASLRGDQPQHF. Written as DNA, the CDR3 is TGCAGTGCTAGCCTTCGGGGGGATCAGCCCCAGCATTTT.

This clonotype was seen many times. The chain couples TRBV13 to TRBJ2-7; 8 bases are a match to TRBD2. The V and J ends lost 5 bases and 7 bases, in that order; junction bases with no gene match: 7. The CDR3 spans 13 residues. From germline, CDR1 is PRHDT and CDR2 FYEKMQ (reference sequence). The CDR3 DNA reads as TGTGCCAGCAGCCGCGGGGGGAATGCTGAGCAGTACTTC. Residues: CASSRGGNAEQYF.

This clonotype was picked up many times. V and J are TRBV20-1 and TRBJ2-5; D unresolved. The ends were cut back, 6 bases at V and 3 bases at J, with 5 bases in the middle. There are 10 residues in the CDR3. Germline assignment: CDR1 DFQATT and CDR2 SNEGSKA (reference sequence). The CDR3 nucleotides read TGCAGTGCGCTGGAAGAGACCCAGTACTTC. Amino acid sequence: CSALEETQYF.

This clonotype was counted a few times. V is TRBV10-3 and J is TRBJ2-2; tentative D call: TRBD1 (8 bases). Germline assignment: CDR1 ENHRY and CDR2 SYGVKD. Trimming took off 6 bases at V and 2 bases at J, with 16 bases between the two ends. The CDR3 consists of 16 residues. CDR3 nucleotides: TGTGCCATCAGCGGGACAGGCGGGAGAAACACCGGGGAGCTGTTTTTT. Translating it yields CAISGTGGRNTGELFF.

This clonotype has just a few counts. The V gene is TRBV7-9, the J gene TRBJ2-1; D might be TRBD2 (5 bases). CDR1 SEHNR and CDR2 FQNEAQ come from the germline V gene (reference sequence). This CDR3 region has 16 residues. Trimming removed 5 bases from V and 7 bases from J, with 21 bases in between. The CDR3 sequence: CASSQTTSLGWNEQFF. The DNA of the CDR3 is TGTGCCAGCAGCCAGACCACTAGTCTGGGGTGGAATGAGCAGTTCTTC.

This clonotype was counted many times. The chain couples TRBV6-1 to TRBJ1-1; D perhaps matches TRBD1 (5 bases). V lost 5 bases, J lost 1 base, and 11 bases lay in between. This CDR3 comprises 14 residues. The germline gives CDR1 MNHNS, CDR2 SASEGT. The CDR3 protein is CASSLKGQNTEAFF. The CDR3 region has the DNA TGTGCCAGCAGTTTGAAGGGGCAGAACACTGAAGCTTTCTTT.

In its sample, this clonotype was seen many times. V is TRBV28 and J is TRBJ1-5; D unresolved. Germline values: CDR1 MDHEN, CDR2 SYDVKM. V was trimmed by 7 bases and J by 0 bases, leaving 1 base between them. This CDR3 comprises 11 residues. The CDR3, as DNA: TGTGCCAGCAATAGCAATCAGCCCCAGCATTTT. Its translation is CASNSNQPQHF.

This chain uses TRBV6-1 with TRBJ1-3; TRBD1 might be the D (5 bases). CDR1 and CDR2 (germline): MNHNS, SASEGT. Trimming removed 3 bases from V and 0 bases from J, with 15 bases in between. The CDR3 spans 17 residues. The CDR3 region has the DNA TGTGCCAGCAGTGATCGTCCCGGGGGGTTCTCTGGAAACACCATATATTTT. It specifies CASSDRPGGFSGNTIYF.

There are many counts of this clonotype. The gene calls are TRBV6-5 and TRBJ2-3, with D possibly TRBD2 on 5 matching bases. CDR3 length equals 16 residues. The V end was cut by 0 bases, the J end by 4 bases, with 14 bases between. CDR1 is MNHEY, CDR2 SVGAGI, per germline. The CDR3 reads CASSYSEVALADTQYF. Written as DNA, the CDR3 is TGTGCCAGCAGTTACTCGGAGGTAGCGTTGGCAGATACGCAGTATTTT.

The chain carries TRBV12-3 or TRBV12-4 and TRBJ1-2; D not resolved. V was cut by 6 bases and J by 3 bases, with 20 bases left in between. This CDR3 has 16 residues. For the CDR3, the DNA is TGTGCCAGCAGCTTAATGGCCCCGGGTGGCGACTATGGCTACACCTTC. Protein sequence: CASSLMAPGGDYGYTF.

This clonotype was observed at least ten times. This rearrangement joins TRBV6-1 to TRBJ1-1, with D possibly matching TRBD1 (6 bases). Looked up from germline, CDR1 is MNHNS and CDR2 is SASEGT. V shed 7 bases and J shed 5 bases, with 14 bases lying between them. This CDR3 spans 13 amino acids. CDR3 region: CASKTAGETEAFF. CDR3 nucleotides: TGTGCCAGCAAGACCGCAGGGGAGACTGAAGCTTTCTTT.

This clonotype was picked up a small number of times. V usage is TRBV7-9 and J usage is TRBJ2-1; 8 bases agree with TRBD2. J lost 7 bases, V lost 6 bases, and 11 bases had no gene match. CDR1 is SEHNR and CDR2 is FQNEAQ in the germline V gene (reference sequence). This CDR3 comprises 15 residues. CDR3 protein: CASSWGLVGTNEQFF. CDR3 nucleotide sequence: TGTGCCAGCAGTTGGGGACTAGTGGGGACGAATGAGCAGTTCTTC.

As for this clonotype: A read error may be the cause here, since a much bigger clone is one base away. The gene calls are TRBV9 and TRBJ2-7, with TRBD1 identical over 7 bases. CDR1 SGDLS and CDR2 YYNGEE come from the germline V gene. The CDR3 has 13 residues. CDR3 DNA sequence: TGTGCCAGCAGCACAGGACAGGAGTACGAGAAGTACTTC. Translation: CASSTGQEYEKYF.

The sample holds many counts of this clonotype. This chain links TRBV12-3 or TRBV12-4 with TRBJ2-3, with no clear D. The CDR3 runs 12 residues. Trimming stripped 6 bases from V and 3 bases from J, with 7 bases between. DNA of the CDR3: TGTGCCAGCAGGGCCCTGACAGATACGCAGTATTTT. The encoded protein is CASRALTDTQYF.

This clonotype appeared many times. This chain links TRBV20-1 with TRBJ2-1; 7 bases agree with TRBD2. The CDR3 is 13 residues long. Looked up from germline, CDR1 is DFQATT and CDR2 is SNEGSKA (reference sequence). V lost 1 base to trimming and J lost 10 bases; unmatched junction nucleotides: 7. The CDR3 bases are TGCAGTGCTAGAGGTGGGAGGGCCAACGAGCAGTTCTTC. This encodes CSARGGRANEQFF.

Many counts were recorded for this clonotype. The CDR3 region is CASSSQGDEQFF. Written as DNA, the CDR3 is TGTGCCAGCAGCTCCCAGGGGGATGAGCAGTTCTTC. This sequence joins TRBV7-9 and TRBJ2-1; 7 nucleotides line up with TRBD1. The CDR3 extends over 12 amino acids. After removal of 4 bases from V and 8 bases from J, the junction contained 2 bases not matched to a gene. Germline values: CDR1 SEHNR, CDR2 FQNEAQ (reference sequence).

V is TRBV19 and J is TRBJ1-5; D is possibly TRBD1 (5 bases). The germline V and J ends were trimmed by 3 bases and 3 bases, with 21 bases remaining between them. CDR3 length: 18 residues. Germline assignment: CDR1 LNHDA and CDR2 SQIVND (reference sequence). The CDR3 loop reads CASSIVEGMGVFNQPQHF. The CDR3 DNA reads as TGTGCCAGTAGTATTGTTGAGGGGATGGGGGTATTCAATCAGCCCCAGCATTTT. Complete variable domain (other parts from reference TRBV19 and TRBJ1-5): DGGITQSPKYLFRKEGQNVTLSCEQNLNHDAMYWYRQDPGQGLRLIYYSQIVNDFQKGDIAEGYSVSREKKESFPLTVTSAQKNPTAFYLCASSIVEGMGVFNQPQHFGDGTRLSIL.

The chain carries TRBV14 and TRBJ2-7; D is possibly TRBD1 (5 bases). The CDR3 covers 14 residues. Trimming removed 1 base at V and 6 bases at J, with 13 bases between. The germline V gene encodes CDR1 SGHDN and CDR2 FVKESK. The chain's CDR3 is CASSQVHGTGEQYF. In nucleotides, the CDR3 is TGTGCCAGCAGCCAAGTTCACGGCACAGGCGAGCAGTACTTC.

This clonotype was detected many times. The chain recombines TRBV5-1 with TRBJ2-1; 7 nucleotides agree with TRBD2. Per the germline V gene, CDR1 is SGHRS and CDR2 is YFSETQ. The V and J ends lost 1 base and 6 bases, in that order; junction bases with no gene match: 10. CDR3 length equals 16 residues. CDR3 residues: CASSLYFRTSGNEQFF. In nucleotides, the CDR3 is TGCGCCAGCAGCTTGTATTTCCGGACTAGTGGCAATGAGCAGTTCTTC.